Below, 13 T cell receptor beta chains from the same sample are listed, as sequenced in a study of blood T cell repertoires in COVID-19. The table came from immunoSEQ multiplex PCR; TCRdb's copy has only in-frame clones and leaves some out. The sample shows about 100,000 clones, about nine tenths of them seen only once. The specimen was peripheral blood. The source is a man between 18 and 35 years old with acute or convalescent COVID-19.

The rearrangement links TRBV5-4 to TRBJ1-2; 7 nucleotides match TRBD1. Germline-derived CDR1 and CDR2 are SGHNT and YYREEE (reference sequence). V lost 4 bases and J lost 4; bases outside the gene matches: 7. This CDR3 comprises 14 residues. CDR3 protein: CASSPPGQLYGYTF. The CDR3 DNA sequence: TGTGCCAGCAGCCCCCCGGGACAGCTCTATGGCTACACCTTC.

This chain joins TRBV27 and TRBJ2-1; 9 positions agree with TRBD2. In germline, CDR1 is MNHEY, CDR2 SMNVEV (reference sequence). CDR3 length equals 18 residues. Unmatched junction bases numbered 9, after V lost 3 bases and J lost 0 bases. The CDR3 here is CASSFLASGKSSYNEQFF. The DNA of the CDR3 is TGTGCCAGCAGTTTCCTGGCTAGCGGGAAGAGCTCCTACAATGAGCAGTTCTTC.

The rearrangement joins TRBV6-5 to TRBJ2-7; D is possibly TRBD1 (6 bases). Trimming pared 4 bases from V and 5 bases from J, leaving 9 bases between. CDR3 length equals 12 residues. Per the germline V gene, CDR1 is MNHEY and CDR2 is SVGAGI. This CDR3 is CASSSTGNEQYF. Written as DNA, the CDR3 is TGTGCCAGCAGTTCAACAGGGAACGAGCAGTACTTC.

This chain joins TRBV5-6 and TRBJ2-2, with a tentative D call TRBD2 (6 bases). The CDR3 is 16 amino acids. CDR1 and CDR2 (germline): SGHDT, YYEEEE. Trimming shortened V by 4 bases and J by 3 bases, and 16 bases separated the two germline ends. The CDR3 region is CASSPRGILDTGELFF. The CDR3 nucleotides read TGTGCCAGCAGCCCTCGGGGGATATTGGACACCGGGGAGCTGTTTTTT.

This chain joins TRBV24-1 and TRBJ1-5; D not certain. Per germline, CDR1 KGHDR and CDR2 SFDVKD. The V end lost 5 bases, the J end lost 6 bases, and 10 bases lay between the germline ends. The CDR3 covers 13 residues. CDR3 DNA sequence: TGTGCCACCAGTGTCCCACCGGTTCAGCCCCAGCATTTT. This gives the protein CATSVPPVQPQHF.

The CDR3 DNA follows: TGTGCCAGCAGCTTGATAGAGGTGGGCACTGAAGCTTTCTTT. Encoded protein: CASSLIEVGTEAFF. This chain connects TRBV11-2 to TRBJ1-1, with no clear D. CDR3 length: 14 residues. V lost 3 bases and J 4 bases, leaving 12 bases between the germline ends. Germline CDR1 reads SGHAT; CDR2 reads FQNNGV.

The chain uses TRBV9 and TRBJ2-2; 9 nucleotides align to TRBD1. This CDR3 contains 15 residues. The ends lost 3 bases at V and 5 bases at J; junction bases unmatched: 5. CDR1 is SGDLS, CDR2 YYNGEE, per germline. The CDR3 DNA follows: TGTGCCAGCAGCGCCCGACAGGGGGGAACCGGGGAGCTGTTTTTT. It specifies CASSARQGGTGELFF.

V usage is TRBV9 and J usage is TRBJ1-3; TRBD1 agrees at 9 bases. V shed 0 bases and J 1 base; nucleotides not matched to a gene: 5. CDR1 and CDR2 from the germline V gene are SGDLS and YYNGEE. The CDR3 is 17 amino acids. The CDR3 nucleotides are TGTGCCAGCAGCGTAGCTCCGACAGGGGGATCTGGAAACACCATATATTTT. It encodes CASSVAPTGGSGNTIYF.

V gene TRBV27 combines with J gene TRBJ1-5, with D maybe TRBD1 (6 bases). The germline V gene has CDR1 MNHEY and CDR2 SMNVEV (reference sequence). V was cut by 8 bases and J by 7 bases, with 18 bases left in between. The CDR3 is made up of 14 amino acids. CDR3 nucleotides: TGTGCCAGCCAGGGTGTCAGGGGAGACCAGCCCCAGCATTTT. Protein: CASQGVRGDQPQHF.

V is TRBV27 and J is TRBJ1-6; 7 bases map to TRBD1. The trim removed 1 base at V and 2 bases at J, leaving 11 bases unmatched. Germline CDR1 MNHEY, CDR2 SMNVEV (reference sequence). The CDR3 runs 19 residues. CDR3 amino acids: CASSLLGQGDSAYNSPLHF. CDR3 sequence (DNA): TGTGCCAGCAGTTTATTAGGGCAGGGGGATTCGGCCTATAATTCACCCCTCCACTTT.

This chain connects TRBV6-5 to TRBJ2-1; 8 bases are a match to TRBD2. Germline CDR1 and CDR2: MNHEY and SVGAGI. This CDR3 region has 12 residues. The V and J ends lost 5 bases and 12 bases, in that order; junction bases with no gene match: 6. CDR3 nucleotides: TGTGCCAGCAGTCCCCTGGCGGGGGGGCAGTTCTTC. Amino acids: CASSPLAGGQFF.

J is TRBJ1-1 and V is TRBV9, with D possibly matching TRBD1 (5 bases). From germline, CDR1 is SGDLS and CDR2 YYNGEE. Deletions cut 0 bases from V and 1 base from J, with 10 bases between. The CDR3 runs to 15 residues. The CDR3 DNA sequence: TGTGCCAGCAGCGTAGGCAGGGTGGGGAACACTGAAGCTTTCTTT. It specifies CASSVGRVGNTEAFF.

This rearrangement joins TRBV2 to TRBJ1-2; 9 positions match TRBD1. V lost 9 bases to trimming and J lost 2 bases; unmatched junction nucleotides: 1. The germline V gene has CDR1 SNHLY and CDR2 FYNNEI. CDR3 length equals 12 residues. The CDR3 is CASTGGNYGYTF. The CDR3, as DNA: TGTGCCAGTACAGGGGGCAACTATGGCTACACCTTC.